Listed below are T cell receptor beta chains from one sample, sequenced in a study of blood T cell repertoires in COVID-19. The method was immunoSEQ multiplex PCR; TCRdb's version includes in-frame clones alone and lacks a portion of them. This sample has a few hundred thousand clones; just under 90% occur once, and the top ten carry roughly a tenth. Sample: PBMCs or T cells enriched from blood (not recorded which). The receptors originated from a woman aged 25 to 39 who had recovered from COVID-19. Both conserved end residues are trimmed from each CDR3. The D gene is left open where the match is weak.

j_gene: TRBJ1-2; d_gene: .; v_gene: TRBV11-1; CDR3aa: ASSLGLDRNYGYT
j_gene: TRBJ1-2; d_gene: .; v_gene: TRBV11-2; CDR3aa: ASSLVMGGGYT
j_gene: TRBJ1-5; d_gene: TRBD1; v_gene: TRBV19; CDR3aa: ASSIVGDRGFQPQH
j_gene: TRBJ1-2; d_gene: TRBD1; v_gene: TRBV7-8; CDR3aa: ASSPRLGGADGGYT
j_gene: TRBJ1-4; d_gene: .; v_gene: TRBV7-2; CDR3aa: ASSLFSAGEKLF
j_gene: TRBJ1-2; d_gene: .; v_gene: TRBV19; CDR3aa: ASSMKGRRGYGYT
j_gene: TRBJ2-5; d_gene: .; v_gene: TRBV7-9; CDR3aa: ASSPRGDSQETQY
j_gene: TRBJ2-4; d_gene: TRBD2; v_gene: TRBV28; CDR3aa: ASVKTSGPHLAKNIQY
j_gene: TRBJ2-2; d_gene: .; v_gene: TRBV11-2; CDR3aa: ASSQQGNTGELF
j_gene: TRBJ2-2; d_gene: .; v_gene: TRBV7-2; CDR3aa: ASSGSRNTGELF
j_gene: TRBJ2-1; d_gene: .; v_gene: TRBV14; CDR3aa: ASSQYNGEWNEQF
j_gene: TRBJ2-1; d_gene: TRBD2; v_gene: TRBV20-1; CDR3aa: SASVPSGPYNEQF
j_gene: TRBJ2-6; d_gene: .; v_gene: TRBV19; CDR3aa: ASREQGSGANVLT
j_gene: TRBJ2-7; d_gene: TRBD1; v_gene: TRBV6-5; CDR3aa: ASSYYGTGEYEQY
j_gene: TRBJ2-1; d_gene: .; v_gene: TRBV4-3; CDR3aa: ASSREPLGNEQF
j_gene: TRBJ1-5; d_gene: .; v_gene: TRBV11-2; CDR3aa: ASSPRGVNRTASNQPQH